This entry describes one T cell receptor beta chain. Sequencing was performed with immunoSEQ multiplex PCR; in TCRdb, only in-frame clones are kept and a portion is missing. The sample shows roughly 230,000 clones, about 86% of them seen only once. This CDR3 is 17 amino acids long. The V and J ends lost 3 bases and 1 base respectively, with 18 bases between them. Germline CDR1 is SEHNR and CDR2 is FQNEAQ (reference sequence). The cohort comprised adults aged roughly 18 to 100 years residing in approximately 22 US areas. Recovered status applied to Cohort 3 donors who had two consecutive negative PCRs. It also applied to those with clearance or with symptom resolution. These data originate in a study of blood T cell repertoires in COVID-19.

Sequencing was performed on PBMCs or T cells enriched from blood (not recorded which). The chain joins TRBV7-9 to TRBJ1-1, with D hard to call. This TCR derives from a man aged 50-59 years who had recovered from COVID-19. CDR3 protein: CASSFGIQVEGNTEAFF. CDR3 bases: TGTGCCAGCAGCTTCGGGATCCAGGTAGAGGGGAACACTGAAGCTTTCTTT.